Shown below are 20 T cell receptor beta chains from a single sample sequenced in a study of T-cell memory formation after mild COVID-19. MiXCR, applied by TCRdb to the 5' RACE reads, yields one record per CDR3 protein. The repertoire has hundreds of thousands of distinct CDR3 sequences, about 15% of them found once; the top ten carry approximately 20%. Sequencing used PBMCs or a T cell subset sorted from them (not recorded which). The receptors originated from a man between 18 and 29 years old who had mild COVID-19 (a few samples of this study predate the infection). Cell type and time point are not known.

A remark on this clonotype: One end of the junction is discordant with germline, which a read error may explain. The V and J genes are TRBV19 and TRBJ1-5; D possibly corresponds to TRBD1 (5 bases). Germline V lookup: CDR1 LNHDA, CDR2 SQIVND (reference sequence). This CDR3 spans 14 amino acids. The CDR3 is CASSVDAGLGAQHF. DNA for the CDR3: TGTGCCAGTAGTGTAGACGCGGGACTTGGGGCCCAGCATTTT.

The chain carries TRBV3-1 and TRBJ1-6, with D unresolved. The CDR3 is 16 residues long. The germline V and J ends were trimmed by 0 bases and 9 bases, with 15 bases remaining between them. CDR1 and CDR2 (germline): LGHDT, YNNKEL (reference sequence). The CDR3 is CASSQDRPSSRSPLHF. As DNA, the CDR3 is TGTGCCAGCAGCCAAGATAGGCCATCATCTCGTTCACCCCTCCACTTT.

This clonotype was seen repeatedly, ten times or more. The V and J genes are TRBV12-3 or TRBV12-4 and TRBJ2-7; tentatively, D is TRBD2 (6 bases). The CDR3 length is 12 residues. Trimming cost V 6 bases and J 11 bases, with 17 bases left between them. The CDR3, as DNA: TGTGCCAGCAGCTCCGGGACTTACGTAAAGTACTTC. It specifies CASSSGTYVKYF.

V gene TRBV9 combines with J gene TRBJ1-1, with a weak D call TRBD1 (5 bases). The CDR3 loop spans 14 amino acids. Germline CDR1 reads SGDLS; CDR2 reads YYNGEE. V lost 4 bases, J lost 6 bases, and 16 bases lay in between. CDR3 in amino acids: CASSPPGRASEAFF. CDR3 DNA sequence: TGTGCCAGCAGCCCCCCGGGCAGGGCATCTGAAGCTTTCTTT.

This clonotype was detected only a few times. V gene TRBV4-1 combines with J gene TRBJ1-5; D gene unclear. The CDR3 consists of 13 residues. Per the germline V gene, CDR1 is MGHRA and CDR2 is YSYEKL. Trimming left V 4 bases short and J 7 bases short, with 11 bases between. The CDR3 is CASSRLREQPQHF. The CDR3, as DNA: TGCGCCAGCAGCCGCCTCCGAGAACAGCCCCAGCATTTT.

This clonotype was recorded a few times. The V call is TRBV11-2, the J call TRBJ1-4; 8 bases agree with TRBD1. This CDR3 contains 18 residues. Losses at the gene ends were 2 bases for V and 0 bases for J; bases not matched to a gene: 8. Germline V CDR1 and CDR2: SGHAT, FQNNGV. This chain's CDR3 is CASSLRGTGFTTNEKLFF. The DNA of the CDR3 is TGTGCCAGCAGCTTACGCGGGACAGGATTCACAACTAATGAAAAACTGTTTTTT.

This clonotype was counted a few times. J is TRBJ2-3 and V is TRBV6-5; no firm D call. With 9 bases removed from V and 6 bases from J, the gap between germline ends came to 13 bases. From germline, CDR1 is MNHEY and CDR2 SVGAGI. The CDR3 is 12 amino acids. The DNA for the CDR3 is TGTGCCAGTAAGATTGGAGAGGATACGCAGTATTTT. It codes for CASKIGEDTQYF.

The CDR3 sequence: CASSIGGLGYTF. CDR3 DNA: TGTGCCAGTAGTATAGGCGGGCTCGGCTACACCTTC. The chain carries TRBV19 and TRBJ1-2, with D unresolved. The CDR3 covers 12 residues. With 1 base removed from V and 8 bases from J, the gap between germline ends came to 8 bases. CDR1 is LNHDA and CDR2 is SQIVND in the germline V gene (reference sequence).

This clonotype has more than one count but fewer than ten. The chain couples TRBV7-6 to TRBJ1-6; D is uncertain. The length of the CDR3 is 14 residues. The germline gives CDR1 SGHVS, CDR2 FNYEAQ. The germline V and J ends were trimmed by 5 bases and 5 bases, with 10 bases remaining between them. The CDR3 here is CASSPDLDNSPLHF. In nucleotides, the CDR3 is TGTGCCAGCAGCCCGGACTTGGATAATTCACCCCTCCACTTT.

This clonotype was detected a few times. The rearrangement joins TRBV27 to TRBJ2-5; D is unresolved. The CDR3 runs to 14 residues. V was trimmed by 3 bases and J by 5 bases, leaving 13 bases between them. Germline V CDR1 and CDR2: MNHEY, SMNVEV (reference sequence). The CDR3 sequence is CASSFLAAMETQYF. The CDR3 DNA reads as TGTGCCAGCAGTTTTTTAGCTGCAATGGAGACCCAGTACTTC.

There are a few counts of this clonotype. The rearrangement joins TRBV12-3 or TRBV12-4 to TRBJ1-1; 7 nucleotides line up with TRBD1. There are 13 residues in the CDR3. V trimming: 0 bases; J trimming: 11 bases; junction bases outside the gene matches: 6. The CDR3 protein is CASSLAGGAEAFF. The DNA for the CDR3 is TGTGCCAGCAGTTTAGCAGGGGGCGCAGAGGCTTTCTTT.

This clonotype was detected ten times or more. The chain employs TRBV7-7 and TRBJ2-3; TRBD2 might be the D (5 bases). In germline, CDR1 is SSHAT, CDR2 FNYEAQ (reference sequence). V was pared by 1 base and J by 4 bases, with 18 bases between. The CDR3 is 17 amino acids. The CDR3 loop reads CASSLGALGSGADTQYF. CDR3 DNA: TGTGCCAGCAGCTTAGGGGCTTTAGGGAGCGGCGCAGATACGCAGTATTTT.

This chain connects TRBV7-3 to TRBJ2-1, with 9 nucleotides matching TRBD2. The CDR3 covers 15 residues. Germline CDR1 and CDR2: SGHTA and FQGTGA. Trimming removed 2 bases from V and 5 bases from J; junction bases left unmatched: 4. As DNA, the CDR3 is TGTGCCAGCAGCTTAGCATTAGCGGGGGACAATGAGCAGTTCTTC. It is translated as CASSLALAGDNEQFF.

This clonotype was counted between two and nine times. In DNA, the CDR3 is TGTGCCAGCAGCATTTTCGGGGAAGGCTACACCTTC. This sequence encodes CASSIFGEGYTF. The rearrangement uses TRBV5-4 and TRBJ1-2; D unresolved. Germline-derived CDR1 and CDR2 are SGHNT and YYREEE (reference sequence). The ends were cut back, 4 bases at V and 8 bases at J, with 12 bases in the middle. The CDR3 is 12 residues long.

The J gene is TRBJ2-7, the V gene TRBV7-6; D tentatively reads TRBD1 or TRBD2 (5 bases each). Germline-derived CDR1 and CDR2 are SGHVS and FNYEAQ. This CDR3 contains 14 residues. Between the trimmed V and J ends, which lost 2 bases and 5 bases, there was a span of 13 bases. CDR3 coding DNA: TGTGCCAGCAGCTTATCGGACACGAGGGACGAGCAGTACTTC. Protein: CASSLSDTRDEQYF.

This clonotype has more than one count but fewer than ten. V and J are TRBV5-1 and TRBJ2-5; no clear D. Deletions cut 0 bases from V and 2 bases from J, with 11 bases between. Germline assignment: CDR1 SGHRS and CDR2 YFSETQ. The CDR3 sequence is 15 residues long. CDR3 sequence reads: CASSLGDWPQETQYF. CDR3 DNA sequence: TGCGCCAGCAGCTTGGGAGATTGGCCACAAGAGACCCAGTACTTC.

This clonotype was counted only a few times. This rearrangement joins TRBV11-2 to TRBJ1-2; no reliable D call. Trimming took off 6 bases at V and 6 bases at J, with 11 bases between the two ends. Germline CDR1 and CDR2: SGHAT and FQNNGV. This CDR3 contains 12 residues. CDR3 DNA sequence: TGTGCCAGCAGTAATGGGCCGGATGGCTACACCTTC. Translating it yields CASSNGPDGYTF.

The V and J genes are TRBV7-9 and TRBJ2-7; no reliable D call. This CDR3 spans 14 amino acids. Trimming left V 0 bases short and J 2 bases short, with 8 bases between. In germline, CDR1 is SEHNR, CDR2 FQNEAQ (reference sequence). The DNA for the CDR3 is TGTGCCAGCAGCTTAGCTCTGGAGCCCTACGAGCAGTACTTC. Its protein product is CASSLALEPYEQYF.

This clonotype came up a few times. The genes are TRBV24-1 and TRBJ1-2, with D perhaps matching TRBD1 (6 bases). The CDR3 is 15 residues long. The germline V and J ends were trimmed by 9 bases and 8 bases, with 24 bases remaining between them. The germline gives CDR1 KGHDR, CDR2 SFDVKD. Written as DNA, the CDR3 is TGTGCCACCCCTACCGGACAGCCTCCCTTCAAGGGCTACACCTTC. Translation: CATPTGQPPFKGYTF.

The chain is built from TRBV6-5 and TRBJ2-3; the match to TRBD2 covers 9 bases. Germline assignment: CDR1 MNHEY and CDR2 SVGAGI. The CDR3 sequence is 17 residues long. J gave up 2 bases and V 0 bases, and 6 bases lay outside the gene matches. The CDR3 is CASSYSLTSGYTDTQYF. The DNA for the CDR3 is TGTGCCAGCAGTTACTCTTTAACTAGCGGGTACACAGATACGCAGTATTTT.